The rows below give T cell receptor beta chains drawn from one sample of a study of blood T cell repertoires in COVID-19. Method: immunoSEQ multiplex PCR; TCRdb's copy keeps in-frame clones and lacks some. The top ten clones hold 1.8% of a sample with some 500,000 clones, 88% of them seen once. The sequencing input was PBMCs or T cells enriched from blood (not recorded which). These receptors were collected from a woman aged 40 to 50 who had recovered from COVID-19. CDR3s include the opening cysteine and the closing phenylalanine or tryptophan. The D gene is left open where the match is weak. The size of a clone is reported for some rows only, either as once, few or many, or as a class for expanded clones.

d_gene: TRBD1; v_gene: TRBV11-2; j_gene: TRBJ1-2; len: 16; abundance: .; CDR3nt: TGTGCCAGCAGCTTCTATGGGACAGGGAAGTCTTATGGCTACACCTTC; CDR3aa: CASSFYGTGKSYGYTF
d_gene: .; v_gene: TRBV19; j_gene: TRBJ1-6; len: 15; abundance: .; CDR3nt: TGTGCCAGTTCAACCGAGGGCTTTGGTGGTTCACCCCTCCACTTT; CDR3aa: CASSTEGFGGSPLHF
d_gene: TRBD2; v_gene: TRBV11-3; j_gene: TRBJ2-7; len: 17; abundance: .; CDR3nt: TGTGCCAGCAGCGGATACGGACTAGCGGGAGTAGGCTACGAGCAGTACTTC; CDR3aa: CASSGYGLAGVGYEQYF
d_gene: .; v_gene: TRBV2; j_gene: TRBJ1-5; len: 15; abundance: .; CDR3nt: TGTGCCAGCAGTGATTTAGGACGGGATAATCAGCCCCAGCATTTT; CDR3aa: CASSDLGRDNQPQHF
d_gene: TRBD2; v_gene: TRBV6-5; j_gene: TRBJ2-7; len: 14; abundance: .; CDR3nt: TGTGCCAGCAGTCCTAGCGGGAGGGCCCACGAGCAGTACTTC; CDR3aa: CASSPSGRAHEQYF
d_gene: .; v_gene: TRBV7-6; j_gene: TRBJ2-2; len: 14; abundance: .; CDR3nt: TGTGCCAGCACCCAAAGTGATCGAGTCGGGGAGCTGTTTTTT; CDR3aa: CASTQSDRVGELFF
d_gene: TRBD2; v_gene: TRBV27; j_gene: TRBJ2-1; len: 15; abundance: .; CDR3nt: TGTGCCAGCAGTCCGGGGACTAGCGGTGACAATGAGCAGTTCTTC; CDR3aa: CASSPGTSGDNEQFF
d_gene: .; v_gene: TRBV27; j_gene: TRBJ1-5; len: 16; abundance: .; CDR3nt: TGTGCCAGCAGTTTATCGACCGACGGGAGCAATCAGCCCCAGCATTTT; CDR3aa: CASSLSTDGSNQPQHF
d_gene: TRBD1; v_gene: TRBV6-6; j_gene: TRBJ1-1; len: 16; abundance: .; CDR3nt: TGTGCCAGCAGTTACGGGACAGGGATTCGTGGGACTGAAGCTTTCTTT; CDR3aa: CASSYGTGIRGTEAFF
d_gene: TRBD2; v_gene: TRBV19; j_gene: TRBJ2-1; len: 11; abundance: .; CDR3nt: TGTGCCAGTAAAATAGCGGGGGAGCAGTTCTTC; CDR3aa: CASKIAGEQFF
d_gene: .; v_gene: TRBV27; j_gene: TRBJ1-1; len: 13; abundance: .; CDR3nt: TGTGCCAGCAGCCCCATCCGGAGAACTGAAGCTTTCTTT; CDR3aa: CASSPIRRTEAFF
d_gene: .; v_gene: TRBV13; j_gene: TRBJ2-1; len: 16; abundance: .; CDR3nt: TGTGCCAGCAGCTTATATAGAGCTAGCTCCTACAATGAGCAGTTCTTC; CDR3aa: CASSLYRASSYNEQFF
d_gene: .; v_gene: TRBV7-9; j_gene: TRBJ1-2; len: 14; abundance: .; CDR3nt: TGTGCCAGCAGCGCGTTGGACAGCCTGTATGGCTACACCTTC; CDR3aa: CASSALDSLYGYTF
d_gene: TRBD1; v_gene: TRBV7-8; j_gene: TRBJ2-2; len: 16; abundance: .; CDR3nt: TGTGCCAGCAGCTTTCAGGGGGCGTATGGCACCGGGGAGCTGTTTTTT; CDR3aa: CASSFQGAYGTGELFF
d_gene: .; v_gene: TRBV9; j_gene: TRBJ1-2; len: 12; abundance: .; CDR3nt: TGTGCCAGCAGCAGCAGGGGTGATGGCTACACCTTC; CDR3aa: CASSSRGDGYTF
d_gene: .; v_gene: TRBV7-2; j_gene: TRBJ2-5; len: 14; abundance: .; CDR3nt: TGTGCCAGCAGCCGTTGGTCCGGGGAGGAGACCCAGTACTTC; CDR3aa: CASSRWSGEETQYF
d_gene: .; v_gene: TRBV7-9; j_gene: TRBJ2-3; len: 14; abundance: .; CDR3nt: TGTGCCAGCAGCTTGGGCCAGGCCACAGATACGCAGTATTTT; CDR3aa: CASSLGQATDTQYF
d_gene: TRBD1; v_gene: TRBV24-1; j_gene: TRBJ2-3; len: 14; abundance: .; CDR3nt: TGTGCCACCAGTGACGGACAGGGTACAGATACGCAGTATTTT; CDR3aa: CATSDGQGTDTQYF
d_gene: TRBD2; v_gene: TRBV9; j_gene: TRBJ2-1; len: 15; abundance: .; CDR3nt: TGTGCCAGCAGCGCCCGACTAGCGGACAACAATGAGCAGTTCTTC; CDR3aa: CASSARLADNNEQFF
d_gene: TRBD1; v_gene: TRBV5-1; j_gene: TRBJ1-1; len: 16; abundance: .; CDR3nt: TGCGCCAGCAGCTTGGGCAGGGGGAGTTGGAACACTGAAGCTTTCTTT; CDR3aa: CASSLGRGSWNTEAFF
d_gene: TRBD1; v_gene: TRBV5-4; j_gene: TRBJ1-6; len: 16; abundance: .; CDR3nt: TGTGCCAGCAGCTCGGCCCTGACAGGGGGCACTTCACCCCTCCACTTT; CDR3aa: CASSSALTGGTSPLHF
d_gene: TRBD2; v_gene: TRBV6-2/TRBV6-3; j_gene: TRBJ2-4; len: 17; abundance: .; CDR3nt: TGTGCCAGCAGCAGGGACCGAGCGGGGGTAGCCAAAAACATTCAGTACTTC; CDR3aa: CASSRDRAGVAKNIQYF
d_gene: .; v_gene: TRBV9; j_gene: TRBJ2-3; len: 15; abundance: .; CDR3nt: TGTGCCAGCAGCGCCTCGGCACCGACGGGAGATACGCAGTATTTT; CDR3aa: CASSASAPTGDTQYF
d_gene: TRBD2; v_gene: TRBV5-1; j_gene: TRBJ2-7; len: 14; abundance: .; CDR3nt: TGCGCCAGCAGCACTAGCGGAGGCTCCTACGAGCAGTACTTC; CDR3aa: CASSTSGGSYEQYF
d_gene: .; v_gene: TRBV10-3; j_gene: TRBJ1-3; len: 14; abundance: .; CDR3nt: TGTGCCATCAGTTACGGTCCCGCTGGAAACACCATATATTTT; CDR3aa: CAISYGPAGNTIYF
d_gene: TRBD2; v_gene: TRBV14; j_gene: TRBJ2-5; len: 18; abundance: .; CDR3nt: TGTGCCAGCAGCCAAGATGGGTCTAGCGGGAGGTACCAAGAGACCCAGTACTTC; CDR3aa: CASSQDGSSGRYQETQYF
d_gene: .; v_gene: TRBV5-5; j_gene: TRBJ1-1; len: 11; abundance: .; CDR3nt: TGTGCCAGCAGCGTAGTAGCTGAAGCTTTCTTT; CDR3aa: CASSVVAEAFF
d_gene: TRBD2; v_gene: TRBV6-6; j_gene: TRBJ2-1; len: 17; abundance: few; CDR3nt: TGTGCCAGCAGTCGACTAGCGGGAGGGCCTCTCTACAATGAGCAGTTCTTC; CDR3aa: CASSRLAGGPLYNEQFF
d_gene: .; v_gene: TRBV11-2; j_gene: TRBJ2-5; len: 15; abundance: .; CDR3nt: TGTGCCAGCACCCGGGGGAGTCGGAAGGGGGAGACCCAGTACTTC; CDR3aa: CASTRGSRKGETQYF
d_gene: TRBD1; v_gene: TRBV6-5; j_gene: TRBJ1-2; len: 15; abundance: .; CDR3nt: TGTGCCAGCAGTACACGAAGGGGGCTGACGGTAGGCTACACCTTC; CDR3aa: CASSTRRGLTVGYTF
d_gene: TRBD2; v_gene: TRBV5-4; j_gene: TRBJ2-5; len: 17; abundance: once; CDR3nt: TGTGCCAGCAGCCCGGGACTAGCGGGAGGGCCAGAGGAGACCCAGTACTTC; CDR3aa: CASSPGLAGGPEETQYF
d_gene: .; v_gene: TRBV5-5; j_gene: TRBJ2-7; len: 15; abundance: few; CDR3nt: TGTGCCAGCAGCTTGGCAGGAGGAAGCTCCTACGAGCAGTACTTC; CDR3aa: CASSLAGGSSYEQYF
d_gene: .; v_gene: TRBV27; j_gene: TRBJ1-1; len: 15; abundance: .; CDR3nt: TGTGCCAGCAGGGGGGGTGCCTTCATGAACACTGAAGCTTTCTTT; CDR3aa: CASRGGAFMNTEAFF
d_gene: .; v_gene: TRBV11-3; j_gene: TRBJ2-7; len: 15; abundance: .; CDR3nt: TGTGCCAGCAGCTTAGGCACAGGGACGAGCTACGAGCAGTACTTC; CDR3aa: CASSLGTGTSYEQYF
d_gene: TRBD2; v_gene: TRBV15; j_gene: TRBJ2-3; len: 19; abundance: .; CDR3nt: TGTGCCACCAGCAAGCCGACCTGGACTAGCGGTTCTAGCACAGATACGCAGTATTTT; CDR3aa: CATSKPTWTSGSSTDTQYF
d_gene: .; v_gene: TRBV7-9; j_gene: TRBJ1-2; len: 18; abundance: .; CDR3nt: TGTGCCAGCAGCTTAGGCTTGGCAGGGAGGTCCGTTAACTATGGCTACACCTTC; CDR3aa: CASSLGLAGRSVNYGYTF
d_gene: .; v_gene: TRBV5-1; j_gene: TRBJ2-7; len: 16; abundance: .; CDR3nt: TGCGCCAGCAGCTTGAAAGCAGGTGGTGCGTCCTACGAGCAGTACTTC; CDR3aa: CASSLKAGGASYEQYF
d_gene: TRBD2; v_gene: TRBV10-1; j_gene: TRBJ2-1; len: 16; abundance: .; CDR3nt: TGCGCCAGCAGCGATCCTCGAGCGGGGGCCTACAATGAGCAGTTCTTC; CDR3aa: CASSDPRAGAYNEQFF
d_gene: TRBD2; v_gene: TRBV4-3; j_gene: TRBJ2-1; len: 18; abundance: .; CDR3nt: TGCGCCAGCAGCCAAGATTGGCGGGGGGCGGCAACCTACAATGAGCAGTTCTTC; CDR3aa: CASSQDWRGAATYNEQFF
d_gene: .; v_gene: TRBV25-1; j_gene: TRBJ1-2; len: 15; abundance: .; CDR3nt: TGTGCCAGCAGTGAATTGCAGACTTCTAACTATGGCTACACCTTC; CDR3aa: CASSELQTSNYGYTF
d_gene: .; v_gene: TRBV15; j_gene: TRBJ1-5; len: 14; abundance: many; CDR3nt: TGTGCCACCAGCAGACACAGAAATAATCAGCCCCAGCATTTT; CDR3aa: CATSRHRNNQPQHF
d_gene: TRBD1; v_gene: TRBV10-3; j_gene: TRBJ2-7; len: 13; abundance: .; CDR3nt: TGTGCCATCATGGGGACAGACCTCTTGGAGCAGTACTTC; CDR3aa: CAIMGTDLLEQYF
d_gene: .; v_gene: TRBV23-1; j_gene: TRBJ1-4; len: 12; abundance: .; CDR3nt: TGCGCCATCGGAAGGGAGGGTGAAAAACTGTTTTTT; CDR3aa: CAIGREGEKLFF
d_gene: TRBD2; v_gene: TRBV25-1; j_gene: TRBJ2-7; len: 16; abundance: .; CDR3nt: TGTGCCAGCAGTGAAGGGATGGTGTCTAGCGGGGACGAGCAGTACTTC; CDR3aa: CASSEGMVSSGDEQYF